The present T cell receptor beta chain was sequenced within a study of cytomegalovirus exposure and HLA in healthy donors. With 60 Vbeta and 13 Jbeta primers, the PCR was carried out. The protocol was immunoSEQ multiplex PCR, while the TCRdb copy is restricted to in-frame clones and leaves out a portion. The sample contains under 200,000 clones, 9.5% to 15% of which appear only once. V lost 7 bases and J lost 6, with 13 bases in between. There are 13 residues in the CDR3. Germline CDR1 and CDR2: MDHEN and SYDVKM. This clone has a handful of counts. This sequence originates from a man aged 50 to 59 in good health and CMV-seropositive. V usage is TRBV28 and J usage is TRBJ1-5; weak D call: TRBD1 (5 bases). Sequencing was performed on PBMCs. The CDR3 reads CASTTGGSQPQHF. CDR3 in DNA: TGTGCCAGCACCACCGGGGGTAGTCAGCCCCAGCATTTT.